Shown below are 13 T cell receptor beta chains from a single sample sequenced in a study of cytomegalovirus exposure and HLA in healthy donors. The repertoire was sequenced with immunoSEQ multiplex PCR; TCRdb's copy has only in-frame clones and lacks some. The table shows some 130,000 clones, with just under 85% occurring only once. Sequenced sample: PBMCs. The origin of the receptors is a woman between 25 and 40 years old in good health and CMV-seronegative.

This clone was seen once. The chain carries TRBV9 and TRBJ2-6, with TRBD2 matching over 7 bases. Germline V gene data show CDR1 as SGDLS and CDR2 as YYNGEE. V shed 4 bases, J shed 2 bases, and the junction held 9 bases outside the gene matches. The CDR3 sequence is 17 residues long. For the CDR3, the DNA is TGTGCCAGCAGCCCCCGATCGGGGGGTACTGGGGCCAACGTCCTGACTTTC. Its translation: CASSPRSGGTGANVLTF.

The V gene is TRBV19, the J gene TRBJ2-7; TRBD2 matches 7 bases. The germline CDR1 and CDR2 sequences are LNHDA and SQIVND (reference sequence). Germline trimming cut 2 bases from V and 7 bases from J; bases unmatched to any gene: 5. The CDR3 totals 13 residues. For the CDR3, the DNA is TGTGCCAGTAGTATAACTTGGGGGGGTGAGCAGTACTTC. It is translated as CASSITWGGEQYF.

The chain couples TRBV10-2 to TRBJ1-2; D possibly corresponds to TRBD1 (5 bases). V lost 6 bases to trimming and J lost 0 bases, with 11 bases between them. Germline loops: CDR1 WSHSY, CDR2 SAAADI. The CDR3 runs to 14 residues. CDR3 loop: CASRGPGANYGYTF. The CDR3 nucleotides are TGCGCCAGCAGGGGGCCTGGCGCTAACTATGGCTACACCTTC.

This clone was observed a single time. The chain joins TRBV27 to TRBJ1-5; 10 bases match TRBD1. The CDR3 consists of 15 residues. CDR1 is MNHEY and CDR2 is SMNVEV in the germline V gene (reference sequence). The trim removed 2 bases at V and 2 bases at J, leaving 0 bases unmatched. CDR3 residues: CASSLGTGGNQPQHF. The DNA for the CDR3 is TGTGCCAGCAGTTTAGGGACAGGGGGCAATCAGCCCCAGCATTTT.

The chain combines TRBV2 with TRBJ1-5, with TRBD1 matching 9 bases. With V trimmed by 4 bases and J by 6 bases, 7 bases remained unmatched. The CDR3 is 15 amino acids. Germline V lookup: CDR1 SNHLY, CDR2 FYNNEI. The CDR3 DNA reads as TGTGCCAGCAGTGCCGGGACAGGGAAGGGTCAGCCCCAGCATTTT. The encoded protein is CASSAGTGKGQPQHF.

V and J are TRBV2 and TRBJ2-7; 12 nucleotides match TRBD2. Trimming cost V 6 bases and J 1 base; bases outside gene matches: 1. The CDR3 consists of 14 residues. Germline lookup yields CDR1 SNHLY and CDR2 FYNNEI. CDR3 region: CASRGTSGSYEQYF. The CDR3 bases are TGTGCCAGCAGGGGGACTAGCGGGTCCTACGAGCAGTACTTC.

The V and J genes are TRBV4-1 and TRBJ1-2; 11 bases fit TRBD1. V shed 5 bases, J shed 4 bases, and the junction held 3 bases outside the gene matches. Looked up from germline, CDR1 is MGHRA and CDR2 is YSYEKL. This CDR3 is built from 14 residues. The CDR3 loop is CASSYGTGGYGYTF. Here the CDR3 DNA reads TGCGCCAGCAGCTACGGGACAGGGGGCTATGGCTACACCTTC.

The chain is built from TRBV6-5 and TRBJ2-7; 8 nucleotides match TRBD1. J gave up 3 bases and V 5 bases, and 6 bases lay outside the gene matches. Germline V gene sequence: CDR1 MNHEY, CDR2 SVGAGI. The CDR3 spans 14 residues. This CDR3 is CASSRGQAHYEQYF. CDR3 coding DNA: TGTGCCAGCAGTCGGGGACAGGCCCACTACGAGCAGTACTTC.

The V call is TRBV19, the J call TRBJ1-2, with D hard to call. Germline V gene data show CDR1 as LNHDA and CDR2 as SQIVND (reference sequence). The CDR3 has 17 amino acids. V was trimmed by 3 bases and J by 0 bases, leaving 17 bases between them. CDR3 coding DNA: TGTGCCAGTAGTATTTTCCGGTACGCCCAAGCTAACTATGGCTACACCTTC. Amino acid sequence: CASSIFRYAQANYGYTF.

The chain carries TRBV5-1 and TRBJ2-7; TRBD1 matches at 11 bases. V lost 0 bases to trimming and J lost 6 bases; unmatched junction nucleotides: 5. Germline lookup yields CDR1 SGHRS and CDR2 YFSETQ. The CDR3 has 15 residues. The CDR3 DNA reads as TGCGCCAGCAGCTTGGAAGGACAGGGGGCTCGCGAGCAGTACTTC. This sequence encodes CASSLEGQGAREQYF. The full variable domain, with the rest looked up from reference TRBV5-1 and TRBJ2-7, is KAGVTQTPRYLIKTRGQQVTLSCSPISGHRSVSWYQQTPGQGLQFLFEYFSETQRNKGNFPGRFSGRQFSNSRSEMNVSTLELGDSALYLCASSLEGQGAREQYFGPGTRLTVT.

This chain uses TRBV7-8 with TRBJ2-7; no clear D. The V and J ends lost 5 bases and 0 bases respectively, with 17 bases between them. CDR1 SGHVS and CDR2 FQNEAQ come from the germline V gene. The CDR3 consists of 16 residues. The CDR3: CASSPPRIPSSYEQYF. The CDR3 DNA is TGTGCCAGCAGCCCCCCTAGAATTCCAAGCTCCTACGAGCAGTACTTC.

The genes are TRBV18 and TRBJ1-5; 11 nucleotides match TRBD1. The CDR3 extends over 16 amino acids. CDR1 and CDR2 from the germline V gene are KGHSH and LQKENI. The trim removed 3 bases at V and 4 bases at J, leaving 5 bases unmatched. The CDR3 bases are TGTGCCAGCTCACCGGCCGGGACAGGGGGTAATCAGCCCCAGCATTTT. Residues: CASSPAGTGGNQPQHF.

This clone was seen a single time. CDR3 in DNA: TGCAGCGTTGGCCGGGGGGGCTTTACCATGAACACTGAAGCTTTCTTT. This sequence encodes CSVGRGGFTMNTEAFF. The chain joins TRBV29-1 to TRBJ1-1; D possibly corresponds to TRBD1 (6 bases). This CDR3 is 16 amino acids long. V lost 4 bases, J lost 0 bases, and 18 bases lay in between. Germline V gives CDR1 SQVTM, CDR2 ANQGSEA. Filled out from reference TRBV29-1 and TRBJ1-1, the complete variable domain reads SAVISQKPSRDICQRGTSLTIQCQVDSQVTMMFWYRQQPGQSLTLIATANQGSEATYESGFVIDKFPISRPNLTFSTLTVSNMSPEDSSIYLCSVGRGGFTMNTEAFFGQGTRLTVV.